This T cell receptor (beta chain) emerged from a study of metastatic and nonmetastatic thyroid tumors. Study as a whole: For malignant and benign thyroid patients, tumor or nodule tissue and blood were the sources whose repertoires were compared.

Sample share makes this clone large. In the study's own analysis: Across clinicopathological groups, CDR3 differences served as the basis for building a distant-metastasis classifier for papillary thyroid cancer. TCRdb re-analyzed the PCR reads using MiXCR. The V and J calls were determined by TCRdb, not by the authors. The sample contains some 4,300 clones, 23% of which appear only once. The J segment lost 8 bases and the V segment lost 5 bases, leaving 12 bases of the junction unmatched. This CDR3 has 16 amino acids. Germline CDR1 and CDR2: MNHNS and SASEGT. Patients had received no treatment of any kind before thyroid surgery.

This chain connects TRBV6-1 to TRBJ1-6; TRBD1 matches 7 bases. The sequenced material came from tumor tissue. The source is a male donor with papillary thyroid cancer or a benign thyroid nodule (not recorded which). Some clones in this sample may be carry-over from other donors' samples. The CDR3 DNA follows: TGTGCCAGCAGTAGGGGGGGGGACAGTTCCTATTCACCCCTCCACTTT. This gives the protein CASSRGGDSSYSPLHF.